These 16 T cell receptor beta chains were sequenced from one sample in a study of T-cell memory formation after mild COVID-19. One entry per CDR3 protein results from TCRdb running MiXCR on the 5' RACE reads. The sample consists of 350,000 to 450,000 distinct CDR3 sequences, 20% to 25% of them appearing once. Source material: PBMCs or a T cell subset sorted from them (not recorded which). The receptors were sampled from an adult woman who had mild COVID-19 (a few samples of this study predate the infection). Cell type and time point are not known.

V usage is TRBV6-2 or TRBV6-3 and J usage is TRBJ2-7; 9 nucleotides align to TRBD2. CDR3 length: 15 residues. The germline gives CDR1 MNHEY, CDR2 SVGEGT. V trimming: 2 bases; J trimming: 2 bases; junction bases outside the gene matches: 4. The CDR3 loop reads CASSYMASGTYEQYF. The CDR3 DNA reads as TGTGCCAGCAGTTACATGGCTAGCGGGACCTACGAGCAGTACTTC.

Here the CDR3 reads CASSQAGGLNNSPLHF. In nucleotides, the CDR3 is TGCGCCAGCAGCCAGGCAGGGGGCCTCAATAATTCACCCCTCCACTTT. J is TRBJ1-6 and V is TRBV4-1; 8 nucleotides match TRBD1. The CDR3 has 16 residues. The V segment lost 3 bases and the J segment 5 bases; nucleotides outside the gene matches: 6. The germline V gene has CDR1 MGHRA and CDR2 YSYEKL.

Worth noting for this clonotype: Here the CDR3 omits its conserved ending phenylalanine or tryptophan, so a read error is the likely source. The chain recombines TRBV6-2 or TRBV6-3 with TRBJ1-2; D is ambiguous. The CDR3 covers 11 residues. V dropped 2 bases and J dropped 7 bases, with 5 bases sitting between them. CDR1 is MNHEY, CDR2 SVGEGT, per germline. The CDR3 protein is CASSYAGGYTL. CDR3 DNA: TGTGCCAGCAGTTACGCCGGTGGCTACACCCTC.

This clonotype has only a few counts. The chain has TRBV29-1 and TRBJ1-1, with 8 bases identical to TRBD1. This CDR3 is 15 amino acids long. Per the germline V gene, CDR1 is SQVTM and CDR2 is ANQGSEA. Trimming removed 0 bases from V and 6 bases from J; junction bases left unmatched: 9. The CDR3 nucleotides are TGCAGCGTTGAAGACCAGGACAGGGCTGGGGCTGAAGCTTTCTTT. Translating gives CSVEDQDRAGAEAFF.

The chain joins TRBV18 to TRBJ2-7, with 9 bases aligning to TRBD2. V shed 2 bases and J 4 bases; nucleotides not matched to a gene: 6. Germline values: CDR1 KGHSH, CDR2 LQKENI. CDR3 length equals 15 residues. The CDR3 bases are TGTGCCAGCTCACCAACCCGGACTAGCGCTTACGAGCAGTACTTC. Amino acid sequence: CASSPTRTSAYEQYF.

This clonotype showed up just a few times. The V gene is TRBV10-3, the J gene TRBJ1-1, with 7 bases identical to TRBD1. The CDR3 consists of 14 residues. Per germline, CDR1 ENHRY and CDR2 SYGVKD. After removal of 10 bases from V and 7 bases from J, the junction contained 15 bases not matched to a gene. The CDR3 DNA is TGTGCCACCAAACGGGACAGAGCGAACCATGAAGCTTTCTTT. It translates to CATKRDRANHEAFF.

The chain recombines TRBV27 with TRBJ2-5; D call uncertain. The CDR3 is 15 amino acids. The V end was cut by 5 bases, the J end by 4 bases, with 17 bases between. CDR1 is MNHEY and CDR2 is SMNVEV in the germline V gene (reference sequence). CDR3 bases: TGTGCCAGCAGTGCCCTTCTGGGTTTTACAGAGACCCAGTACTTC. This sequence encodes CASSALLGFTETQYF.

This clonotype was seen a handful of times. J is TRBJ2-1 and V is TRBV5-5; 8 positions agree with TRBD2. CDR1 and CDR2 from the germline V gene are SGHKS and YYEKEE (reference sequence). The CDR3 loop spans 15 amino acids. The J segment lost 7 bases and the V segment lost 4 bases, leaving 10 bases of the junction unmatched. The CDR3, as DNA: TGTGCCAGCAGCGCTTCCGGGGGGGCCTTGAATGAGCAGTTCTTC. Its protein product is CASSASGGALNEQFF.

The V gene is TRBV7-9, the J gene TRBJ1-3, with TRBD1 identical over 7 bases. This CDR3 has 16 residues. Germline V gene data show CDR1 as SEHNR and CDR2 as FQNEAQ (reference sequence). J lost 4 bases, V lost 5 bases, and 11 bases had no gene match. The CDR3 reads CASSLYRDRQGNTIYF. The DNA for the CDR3 is TGTGCCAGCAGCCTATATCGGGACAGACAAGGAAACACCATATATTTT.

This chain connects TRBV25-1 to TRBJ1-2; 7 nucleotides align to TRBD1. The CDR3 covers 14 residues. The trim removed 3 bases at V and 4 bases at J, leaving 5 bases unmatched. Germline V gene lookup returns CDR1 MGHDK and CDR2 SYGVNS. CDR3 amino acids: CASSELDRFYGYTF. The DNA of the CDR3 is TGTGCCAGCAGTGAGTTGGACAGGTTCTATGGCTACACCTTC.

This clonotype was seen a few times. The rearrangement links TRBV11-2 to TRBJ1-2; D not certain. This CDR3 spans 11 amino acids. Germline CDR1 is SGHAT and CDR2 is FQNNGV. Trimming cost V 5 bases and J 10 bases, with 11 bases left between them. CDR3 sequence: CASSPDPDYTF. CDR3 in DNA: TGTGCCAGCAGCCCGGACCCGGACTACACCTTC. Supplemented by reference TRBV11-2 and TRBJ1-2, the full variable domain reads EAGVAQSPRYKIIEKRQSVAFWCNPISGHATLYWYQQILGQGPKLLIQFQNNGVVDDSQLPKDRFSAERLKGVDSTLKIQPAKLEDSAVYLCASSPDPDYTFGSGTRLTVV.

The gene calls are TRBV25-1 and TRBJ1-2; 9 bases map to TRBD1. The CDR3 is 17 residues long. Germline assignment: CDR1 MGHDK and CDR2 SYGVNS. V dropped 5 bases and J dropped 4; count of bases not matched to a gene: 14. DNA of the CDR3: TGTGCCAGCAGTCCTGTATCCGGGACAGGGTTAGGCTATGGCTACACCTTC. It encodes CASSPVSGTGLGYGYTF.

The V and J genes are TRBV12-3 or TRBV12-4 and TRBJ2-5; 7 bases agree with TRBD2. There are 15 residues in the CDR3. After removal of 7 bases from V and 3 bases from J, the junction contained 11 bases not matched to a gene. This CDR3 reads CASTQGGFMKETQYF. CDR3 nucleotide sequence: TGTGCCAGCACCCAGGGAGGGTTCATGAAAGAGACCCAGTACTTC.

The genes are TRBV29-1 and TRBJ2-2, with 7 bases that match TRBD1. V was clipped by 6 bases and J by 3 bases; unmatched bases: 10. This CDR3 spans 15 amino acids. CDR1 and CDR2 (germline): SQVTM, ANQGSEA. CDR3 loop: CSVRDRDSYTGELFF. CDR3 nucleotides: TGCAGCGTGAGGGACCGGGACAGCTACACCGGGGAGCTGTTTTTT.

The chain employs TRBV5-1 and TRBJ1-1; TRBD1 matches 9 bases. Losses at the gene ends were 3 bases for V and 10 bases for J; bases not matched to a gene: 10. CDR3 size: 14 residues. Germline CDR1 and CDR2: SGHRS and YFSETQ. The CDR3 DNA reads TGCGCCAGCAGCTCAAACGTACAGGGGGCAGGAGCTTTCTTT. Translated, it gives CASSSNVQGAGAFF.

CDR3 coding DNA: TGTGCCAGCAGCTTAGGAGGACTGGAGAGGGAGCTGTTTTTT. Its translation: CASSLGGLERELFF. V and J are TRBV7-9 and TRBJ2-2; TRBD2 is a possible D gene (5 bases). Trimming removed 1 base at V and 9 bases at J, with 12 bases between. Germline-derived CDR1 and CDR2 are SEHNR and FQNEAQ (reference sequence). The CDR3 spans 14 residues. The whole variable domain, remainder taken from reference TRBV7-9 and TRBJ2-2, is DTGVSQNPRHKITKRGQNVTFRCDPISEHNRLYWYRQTLGQGPEFLTYFQNEAQLEKSRLLSDRFSAERPKGSFSTLEIQRTEQGDSAMYLCASSLGGLERELFFGEGSRLTVL.